The 4 T cell receptor beta chains in this list originate from one sample, sequenced in a study of blood T cell repertoires in COVID-19 (dated by TCRdb to the early 2020s). Library generation was performed with the immunoSEQ multiplex PCR assay. TCRdb took over this immuneACCESS table, retaining in-frame rearrangements with V and J assigned. Such tables are incomplete; in checked studies, under half of the missing clones stem from an unresolved V gene, and the remainder is unexplained. This sample has about 97,000 clones in its table, and around nine tenths of those were observed once. The top ten hold 1.5% to 2.5% of the sample. The sequenced sample was peripheral blood. These receptors originate from a woman aged 45 to 65 with COVID-19, enrolled during active disease.

This clone has just one count. This chain uses TRBV7-2 with TRBJ2-3; weak D call: TRBD2 (6 bases). This CDR3 spans 14 amino acids. The ends were cut back, 8 bases at V and 6 bases at J, with 18 bases in the middle. The germline V gene has CDR1 SGHTA and CDR2 FQGNSA. The CDR3 protein is CASSPLGRGDTQYF. DNA of the CDR3: TGTGCCAGCTCCCCGCTGGGGCGGGGTGATACGCAGTATTTT.

The rearrangement joins TRBV11-3 to TRBJ1-1, with D possibly being TRBD1 (5 bases). The CDR3 is 14 residues long. Deletions cut 8 bases from V and 0 bases from J, with 13 bases between. CDR1 is SGHNT and CDR2 is YENEEA in the germline V gene. CDR3 bases: TGTGCCAGCTCCTTCGGGGGGATGAACACTGAAGCTTTCTTT. The encoded protein is CASSFGGMNTEAFF. Filled out from reference TRBV11-3 and TRBJ1-1, the complete variable domain reads EAGVVQSPRYKIIEKKQPVAFWCNPISGHNTLYWYLQNLGQGPELLIRYENEEAVDDSQLPKDRFSAERLKGVDSTLKIQPAELGDSAVYLCASSFGGMNTEAFFGQGTRLTVV.

The V call is TRBV27, the J call TRBJ2-7, with 8 bases fitting TRBD2. The CDR3 spans 13 residues. The trim removed 6 bases at V and 5 bases at J, leaving 6 bases unmatched. Germline V CDR1 and CDR2: MNHEY, SMNVEV (reference sequence). This CDR3 reads CASSPGGVDEQYF. CDR3 DNA: TGTGCCAGCAGCCCGGGGGGGGTCGACGAGCAGTACTTC.

This clone was recorded only once. This sequence joins TRBV25-1 and TRBJ1-1; no firm D call. CDR1 and CDR2 (germline): MGHDK, SYGVNS. This CDR3 has 12 amino acids. Deletions cut 0 bases from V and 11 bases from J, with 10 bases between. The CDR3 is CASSEYGGGAFF. CDR3 DNA: TGTGCCAGCAGTGAATACGGAGGCGGCGCTTTCTTT.